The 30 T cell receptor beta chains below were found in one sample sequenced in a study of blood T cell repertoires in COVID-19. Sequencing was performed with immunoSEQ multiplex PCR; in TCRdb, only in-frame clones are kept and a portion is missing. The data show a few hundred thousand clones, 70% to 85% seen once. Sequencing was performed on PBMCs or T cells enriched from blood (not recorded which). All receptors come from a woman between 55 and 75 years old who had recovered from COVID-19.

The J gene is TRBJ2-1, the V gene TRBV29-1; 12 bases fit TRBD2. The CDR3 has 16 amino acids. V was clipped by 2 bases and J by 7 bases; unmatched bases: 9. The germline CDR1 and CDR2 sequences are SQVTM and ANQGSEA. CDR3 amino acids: CSVERLAGGPGNEQFF. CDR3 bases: TGCAGCGTTGAAAGGCTAGCGGGAGGGCCGGGTAATGAGCAGTTCTTC.

The CDR3 DNA follows: TGTGCCAGCAGGCGGACAGGGTCGGAGACCCAGTACTTC. The encoded protein is CASRRTGSETQYF. The gene calls are TRBV6-5 and TRBJ2-5; 8 bases agree with TRBD1. CDR1 is MNHEY, CDR2 SVGAGI, per germline. Trimming took 6 bases from V and 5 from J; bases not matched to a gene: 5. This CDR3 is built from 13 residues.

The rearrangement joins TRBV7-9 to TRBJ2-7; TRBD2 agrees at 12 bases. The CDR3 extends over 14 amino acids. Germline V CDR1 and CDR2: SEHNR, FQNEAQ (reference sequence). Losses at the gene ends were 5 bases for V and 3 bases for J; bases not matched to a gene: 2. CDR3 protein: CASSPSGGDYEQYF. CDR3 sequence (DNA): TGTGCCAGCAGCCCTAGCGGGGGGGACTACGAGCAGTACTTC.

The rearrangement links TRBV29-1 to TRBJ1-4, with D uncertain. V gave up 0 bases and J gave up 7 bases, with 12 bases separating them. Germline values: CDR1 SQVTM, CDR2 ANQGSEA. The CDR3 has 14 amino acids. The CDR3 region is CSVEESGVGEKLFF. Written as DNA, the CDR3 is TGCAGCGTTGAAGAATCGGGTGTCGGTGAAAAACTGTTTTTT. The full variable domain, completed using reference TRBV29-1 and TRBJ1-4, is SAVISQKPSRDICQRGTSLTIQCQVDSQVTMMFWYRQQPGQSLTLIATANQGSEATYESGFVIDKFPISRPNLTFSTLTVSNMSPEDSSIYLCSVEESGVGEKLFFGSGTQLSVL.

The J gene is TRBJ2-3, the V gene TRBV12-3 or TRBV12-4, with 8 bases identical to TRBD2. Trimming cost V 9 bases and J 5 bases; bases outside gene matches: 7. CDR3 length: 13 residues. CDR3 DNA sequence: TGTGCCAGTTCTCTAGCGGGTTTAGATACGCAGTATTTT. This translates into CASSLAGLDTQYF.

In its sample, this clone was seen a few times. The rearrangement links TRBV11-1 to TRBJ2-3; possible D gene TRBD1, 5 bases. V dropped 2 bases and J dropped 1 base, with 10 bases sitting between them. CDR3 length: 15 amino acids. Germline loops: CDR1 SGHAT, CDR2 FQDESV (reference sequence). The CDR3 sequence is CASSLRTYGTDTQYF. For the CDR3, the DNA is TGTGCCAGCAGCTTACGGACATACGGCACAGATACGCAGTATTTT.

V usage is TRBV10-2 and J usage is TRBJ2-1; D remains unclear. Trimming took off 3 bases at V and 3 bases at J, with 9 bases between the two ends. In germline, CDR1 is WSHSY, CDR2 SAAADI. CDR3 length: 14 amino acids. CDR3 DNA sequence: TGCGCCAGCAGTGACCGACTCTTCTACAATGAGCAGTTCTTC. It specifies CASSDRLFYNEQFF.

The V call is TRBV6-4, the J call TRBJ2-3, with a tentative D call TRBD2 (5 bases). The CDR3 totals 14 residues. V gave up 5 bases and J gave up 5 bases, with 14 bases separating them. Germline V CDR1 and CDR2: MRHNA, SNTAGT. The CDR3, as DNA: TGTGCCAGCAGTCCCGGCGTTGGAGGAGATACGCAGTATTTT. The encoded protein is CASSPGVGGDTQYF.

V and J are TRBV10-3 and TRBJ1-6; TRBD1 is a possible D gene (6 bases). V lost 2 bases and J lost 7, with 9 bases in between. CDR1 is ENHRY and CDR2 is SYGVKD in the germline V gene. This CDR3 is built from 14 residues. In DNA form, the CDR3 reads TGTGCCATCAGTGAGGGGCAGGGGAATTCACCCCTCCACTTT. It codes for CAISEGQGNSPLHF.

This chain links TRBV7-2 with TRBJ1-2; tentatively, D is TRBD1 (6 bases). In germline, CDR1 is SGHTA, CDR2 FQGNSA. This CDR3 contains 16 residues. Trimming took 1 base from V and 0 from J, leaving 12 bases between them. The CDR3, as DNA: TGTGCCAGCAGCTTAGTACAGGGCCACCCTAACTATGGCTACACCTTC. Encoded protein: CASSLVQGHPNYGYTF.

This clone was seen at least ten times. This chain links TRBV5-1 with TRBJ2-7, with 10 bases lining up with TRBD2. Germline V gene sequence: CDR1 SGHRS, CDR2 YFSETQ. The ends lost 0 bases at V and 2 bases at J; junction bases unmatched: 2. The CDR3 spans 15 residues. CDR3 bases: TGCGCCAGCAGCTTGGGGCTAGCGGGAGCCTACGAGCAGTACTTC. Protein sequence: CASSLGLAGAYEQYF.

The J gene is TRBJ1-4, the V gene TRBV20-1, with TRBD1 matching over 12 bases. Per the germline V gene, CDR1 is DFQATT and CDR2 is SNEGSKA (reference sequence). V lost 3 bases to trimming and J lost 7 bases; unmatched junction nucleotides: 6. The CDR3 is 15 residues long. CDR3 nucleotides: TGCAGTGCTAGTAGGGACAGGGGGCGAGGTGAAAAACTGTTTTTT. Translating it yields CSASRDRGRGEKLFF.

This CDR3 is CATSPRTGLTDTQYF. Here the CDR3 DNA reads TGTGCCACCAGTCCCCGGACAGGGCTCACAGATACGCAGTATTTT. The chain carries TRBV24-1 and TRBJ2-3; 8 bases line up with TRBD1. The CDR3 totals 15 residues. CDR1 is KGHDR, CDR2 SFDVKD, per germline. Trimming removed 6 bases from V and 2 bases from J; junction bases left unmatched: 6.

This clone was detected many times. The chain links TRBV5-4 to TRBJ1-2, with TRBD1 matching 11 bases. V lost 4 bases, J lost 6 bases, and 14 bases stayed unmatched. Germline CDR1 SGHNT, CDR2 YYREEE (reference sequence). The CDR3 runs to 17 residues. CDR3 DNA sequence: TGTGCCAGCAGCCCACGCCCCCGGGACAGGGGGTCTAATGGCTACACCTTC. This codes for CASSPRPRDRGSNGYTF.

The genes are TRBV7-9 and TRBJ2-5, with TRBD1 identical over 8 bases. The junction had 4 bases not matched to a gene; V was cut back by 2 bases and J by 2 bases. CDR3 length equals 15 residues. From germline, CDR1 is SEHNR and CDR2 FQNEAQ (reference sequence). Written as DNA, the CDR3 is TGTGCCAGCAGCTTAACGGGACAGGCGCAAGAGACCCAGTACTTC. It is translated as CASSLTGQAQETQYF.

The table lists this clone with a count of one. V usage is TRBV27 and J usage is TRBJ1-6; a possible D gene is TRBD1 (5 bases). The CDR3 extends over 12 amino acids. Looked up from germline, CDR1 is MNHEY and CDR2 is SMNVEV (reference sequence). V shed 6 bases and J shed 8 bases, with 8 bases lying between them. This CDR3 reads CASRGVDSPLHF. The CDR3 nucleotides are TGTGCCAGCAGAGGGGTTGATTCACCCCTCCACTTT.

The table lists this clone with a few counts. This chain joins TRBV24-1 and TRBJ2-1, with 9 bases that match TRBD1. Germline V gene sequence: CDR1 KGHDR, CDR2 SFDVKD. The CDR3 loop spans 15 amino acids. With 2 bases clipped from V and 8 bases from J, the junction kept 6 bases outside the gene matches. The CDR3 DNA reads TGTGCCACCAGTGATTCGCCGGGACAGGGCGATGAGCAGTTCTTC. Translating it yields CATSDSPGQGDEQFF.

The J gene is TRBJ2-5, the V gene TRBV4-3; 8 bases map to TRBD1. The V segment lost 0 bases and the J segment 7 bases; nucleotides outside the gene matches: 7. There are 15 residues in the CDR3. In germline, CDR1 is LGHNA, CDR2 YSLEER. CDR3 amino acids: CASSQDLTGEGTQYF. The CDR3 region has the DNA TGCGCCAGCAGCCAAGATTTGACAGGGGAAGGGACCCAGTACTTC.

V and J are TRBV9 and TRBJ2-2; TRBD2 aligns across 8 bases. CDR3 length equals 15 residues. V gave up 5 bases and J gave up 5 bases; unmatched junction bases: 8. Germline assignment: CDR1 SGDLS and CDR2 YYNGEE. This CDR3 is CASRLSGGPTGELFF. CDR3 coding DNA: TGTGCCAGCAGGTTAAGCGGGGGCCCGACCGGGGAGCTGTTTTTT.

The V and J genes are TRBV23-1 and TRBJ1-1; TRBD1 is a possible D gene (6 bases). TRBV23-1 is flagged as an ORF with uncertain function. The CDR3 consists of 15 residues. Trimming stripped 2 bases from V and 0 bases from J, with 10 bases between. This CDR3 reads CASSQLQGVNTEAFF. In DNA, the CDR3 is TGCGCCAGCAGTCAACTACAGGGAGTGAACACTGAAGCTTTCTTT.

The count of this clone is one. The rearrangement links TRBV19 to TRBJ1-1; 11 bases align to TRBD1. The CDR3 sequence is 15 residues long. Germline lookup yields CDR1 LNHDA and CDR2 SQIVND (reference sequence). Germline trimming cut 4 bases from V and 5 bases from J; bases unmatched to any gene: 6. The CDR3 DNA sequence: TGTGCCAGTAGTAGGGGGACAGGGGGAGGGACTGAAGCTTTCTTT. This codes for CASSRGTGGGTEAFF.

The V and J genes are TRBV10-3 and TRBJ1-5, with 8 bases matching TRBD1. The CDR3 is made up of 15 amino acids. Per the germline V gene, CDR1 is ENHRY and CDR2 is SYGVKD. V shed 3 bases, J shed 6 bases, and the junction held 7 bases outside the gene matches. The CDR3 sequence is CAISDSGGRGQPQHF. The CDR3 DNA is TGTGCCATCAGTGACTCAGGGGGCCGGGGTCAGCCCCAGCATTTT.

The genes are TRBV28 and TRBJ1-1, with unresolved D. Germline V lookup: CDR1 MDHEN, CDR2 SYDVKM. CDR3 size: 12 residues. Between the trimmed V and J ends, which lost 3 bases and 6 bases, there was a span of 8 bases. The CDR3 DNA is TGTGCCAGCAGTTTCTGGGAGTCTGAAGCTTTCTTT. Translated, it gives CASSFWESEAFF.

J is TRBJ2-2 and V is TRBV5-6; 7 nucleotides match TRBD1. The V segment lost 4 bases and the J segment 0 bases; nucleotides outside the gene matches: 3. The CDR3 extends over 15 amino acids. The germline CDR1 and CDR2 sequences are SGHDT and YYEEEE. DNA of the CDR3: TGTGCCAGCAGCCGGGACAGATCGAACACCGGGGAGCTGTTTTTT. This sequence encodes CASSRDRSNTGELFF. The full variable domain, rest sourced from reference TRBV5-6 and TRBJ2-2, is DAGVTQSPTHLIKTRGQQVTLRCSPKSGHDTVSWYQQALGQGPQFIFQYYEEEERQRGNFPDRFSGHQFPNYSSELNVNALLLGDSALYLCASSRDRSNTGELFFGEGSRLTVL.

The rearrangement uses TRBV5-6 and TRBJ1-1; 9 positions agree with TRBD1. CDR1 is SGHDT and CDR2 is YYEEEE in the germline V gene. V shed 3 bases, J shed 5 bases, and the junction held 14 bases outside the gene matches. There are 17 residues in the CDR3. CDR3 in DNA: TGTGCCAGCAGCTACTACAGGGGGCGGATGGGGAGGACTGAAGCTTTCTTT. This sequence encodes CASSYYRGRMGRTEAFF.

The CDR3 DNA is TGTGCCAGCAGCCAAGGGGGCAGTTATTCACCCCTCCACTTT. Translated: CASSQGGSYSPLHF. The chain carries TRBV6-5 and TRBJ1-6, with TRBD1 matching over 7 bases. The CDR3 length is 14 residues. Germline V gene sequence: CDR1 MNHEY, CDR2 SVGAGI. Trimming took 6 bases from V and 8 from J; bases not matched to a gene: 7.

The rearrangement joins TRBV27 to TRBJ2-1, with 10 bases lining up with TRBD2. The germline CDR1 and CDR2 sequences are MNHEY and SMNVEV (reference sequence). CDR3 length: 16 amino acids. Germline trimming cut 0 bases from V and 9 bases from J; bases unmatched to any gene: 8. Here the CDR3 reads CASSLSGLASGGEQFF. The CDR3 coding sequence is TGTGCCAGCAGTTTATCGGGACTAGCGAGCGGGGGTGAGCAGTTCTTC.

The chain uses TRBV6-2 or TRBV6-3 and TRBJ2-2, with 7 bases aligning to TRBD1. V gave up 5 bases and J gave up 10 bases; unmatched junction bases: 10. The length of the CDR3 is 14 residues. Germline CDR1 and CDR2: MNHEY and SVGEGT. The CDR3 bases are TGTGCCAGCAGTGGTGTAGGGGGCTCCCCGGAGCTGTTTTTT. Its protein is CASSGVGGSPELFF.

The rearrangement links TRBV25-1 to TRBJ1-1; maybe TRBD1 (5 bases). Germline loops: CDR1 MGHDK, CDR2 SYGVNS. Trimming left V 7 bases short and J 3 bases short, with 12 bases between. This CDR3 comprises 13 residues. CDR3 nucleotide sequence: TGTGCCAGCAAAACAGGTCGGGACACTGAAGCTTTCTTT. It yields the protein CASKTGRDTEAFF.

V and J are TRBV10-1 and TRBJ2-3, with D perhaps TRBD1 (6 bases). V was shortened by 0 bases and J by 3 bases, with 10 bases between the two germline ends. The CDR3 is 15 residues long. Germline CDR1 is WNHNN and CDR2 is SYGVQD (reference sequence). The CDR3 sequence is CASSESKGTTDTQYF. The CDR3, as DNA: TGCGCCAGCAGTGAGTCGAAGGGGACAACAGATACGCAGTATTTT.